These T cell receptor beta chains were read from a single sample in a study of blood T cell repertoires in COVID-19. Produced via immunoSEQ multiplex PCR; TCRdb's table is partial and in-frame only. The data show about 96,000 clones, with around 90% seen just once and around 4.2% held by the top ten. Sequencing input: peripheral blood. The receptors derive from a human donor with COVID-19, enrolled during active disease. The donor label of this sample is uncertain. CDR3s include the opening cysteine and the closing phenylalanine or tryptophan. The order of the fields is V gene, D gene, J gene, clone size, CDR3 protein, CDR3 DNA. A D gene is named only where the DNA matches it firmly. Expanded clones get a size class; other rows say once, few or many, or leave the size out.

>TRBV3-1/TRBV3-2|-|TRBJ2-7|-
CASSQFRDYEQYF
TGTGCCAGCAGCCAATTCCGGGACTACGAGCAGTACTTC
>TRBV9|TRBD1|TRBJ1-3|-
CASSVASGRQGGNTIYF
TGTGCCAGCAGCGTAGCTAGTGGAAGACAGGGTGGAAACACCATATATTTT
>TRBV21-1|-|TRBJ1-6|-
CASSKEGTGGPPLHF
TGTGCCAGCAGCAAAGAAGGGACAGGGGGACCACCCCTCCACTTT
>TRBV7-2|TRBD2|TRBJ2-3|-
CASSFASGGMDTQYF
TGTGCCAGCAGCTTCGCTAGCGGGGGGATGGATACGCAGTATTTT
>TRBV11-3|TRBD1|TRBJ2-2|-
CATWDRSISAGELFF
TGTGCCACCTGGGACAGGTCAATTTCGGCCGGGGAGCTGTTTTTT
>TRBV10-2|-|TRBJ1-5|-
CASSQGLRNQPQHF
TGCGCCAGCTCCCAGGGTTTACGCAATCAGCCCCAGCATTTT
>TRBV5-4|TRBD1|TRBJ2-5|-
CASSSTGVWETQYF
TGTGCCAGCAGCTCAACAGGGGTGTGGGAGACCCAGTACTTC
>TRBV27|-|TRBJ2-1|few
CASSLGGNSYNEQFF
TGTGCCAGCAGTTTAGGAGGGAACTCCTACAATGAGCAGTTCTTC
>TRBV12-5|TRBD1|TRBJ1-3|-
CASGRTGAGNTIYF
TGTGCTAGTGGTCGGACAGGTGCTGGAAACACCATATATTTT
>TRBV7-9|-|TRBJ2-1|once
CASSGAFNYNEQFF
TGTGCCAGCAGCGGGGCCTTCAACTACAATGAGCAGTTCTTC
>TRBV4-1|-|TRBJ1-6|-
CASSQEPQGKETTPLHF
TGCGCCAGCAGCCAAGAACCCCAGGGGAAGGAGACTACACCCCTCCACTTT
>TRBV25-1|TRBD2|TRBJ2-1|-
CASSGSGIIGHEQFF
TGTGCCAGCAGTGGAAGCGGGATCATCGGGCATGAGCAGTTCTTC
>TRBV10-3|TRBD1|TRBJ1-1|-
CAISPLDRANTEAFF
TGTGCCATCAGTCCCTTAGACAGGGCGAACACTGAAGCTTTCTTT
>TRBV18|-|TRBJ2-1|-
CASSPMQAGQDNEQFF
TGTGCCAGCTCACCGATGCAGGCGGGCCAAGACAATGAGCAGTTCTTC
>TRBV28|-|TRBJ1-2|-
CATTLAEMGRGYTF
TGTGCCACCACTCTAGCTGAAATGGGCCGTGGCTACACCTTC
>TRBV7-2|-|TRBJ1-2|-
CASRTSGQNYGYTF
TGTGCCAGCAGAACCTCTGGACAAAACTATGGCTACACCTTC
>TRBV18|-|TRBJ1-1|-
CASSPSSREAFF
TGTGCCAGCTCACCCTCGTCCAGAGAAGCTTTCTTT
>TRBV6-5|-|TRBJ1-1|-
CASSWAAGAEAFF
TGTGCCAGCAGTTGGGCCGCCGGGGCTGAAGCTTTCTTT
>TRBV6-5|-|TRBJ2-1|-
CASLGGSGERQFF
TGTGCCAGCCTGGGAGGTAGTGGGGAGAGACAGTTCTTC
>TRBV6-4|-|TRBJ1-5|-
CASTFLATVNQPQHF
TGTGCCAGCACCTTCCTAGCGACCGTCAATCAGCCCCAGCATTTT
>TRBV19|TRBD1|TRBJ1-5|-
CASSPWTGADSNQPQHF
TGTGCCAGTAGTCCCTGGACAGGGGCGGATAGCAATCAGCCCCAGCATTTT
>TRBV12-5|-|TRBJ2-5|-
CASGFQEVETQYF
TGTGCTAGTGGTTTTCAGGAGGTGGAGACCCAGTACTTC
>TRBV7-9|-|TRBJ2-4|-
CASTDISQNIQYF
TGTGCCAGCACTGACATCAGCCAAAACATTCAGTACTTC
>TRBV10-1|-|TRBJ1-4|-
CASSHYRDATNEKLFF
TGCGCCAGCAGTCACTACAGGGATGCAACTAATGAAAAACTGTTTTTT
>TRBV7-3|-|TRBJ1-3|-
CASSLGGGGNTIYF
TGTGCCAGCAGCTTAGGAGGCGGTGGAAACACCATATATTTT
>TRBV3-1/TRBV3-2|-|TRBJ2-1|-
CASSQSGDNEQFF
TGTGCCAGCAGCCAATCGGGGGACAATGAGCAGTTCTTC
>TRBV6-5|-|TRBJ2-7|once
CASSQGQGGYEQYF
TGTGCCAGCAGCCAAGGGCAGGGTGGCTACGAGCAGTACTTC
>TRBV10-3|-|TRBJ2-1|-
CAIRWGVNNEQFF
TGTGCCATCAGGTGGGGGGTAAACAATGAGCAGTTCTTC
>TRBV6-5|-|TRBJ1-4|once
CASSYLTTNEKLFF
TGTGCCAGCAGTTACTTAACAACTAATGAAAAACTGTTTTTT
>TRBV24-1|TRBD2|TRBJ2-5|-
CATSDLSLAGGGHQETQYF
TGTGCCACCAGTGATTTGTCGCTAGCGGGAGGGGGCCATCAAGAGACCCAGTACTTC
>TRBV7-2|TRBD1|TRBJ2-7|-
CASSGDREGEEQYF
TGTGCCAGCAGCGGGGACAGGGAGGGTGAGGAGCAGTACTTC
>TRBV5-1|-|TRBJ1-1|once
CASSLVTFRGTEAFF
TGCGCCAGCAGCTTGGTCACCTTTAGGGGCACTGAAGCTTTCTTT
>TRBV6-1|-|TRBJ1-5|-
CASSEGRYGNQPQHF
TGTGCCAGCAGTGAAGGGAGGTACGGCAATCAGCCCCAGCATTTT
>TRBV30|TRBD1|TRBJ2-7|-
CAWSLRQGYDEQYF
TGTGCCTGGAGTCTCCGACAGGGGTACGACGAGCAGTACTTC
>TRBV28|-|TRBJ1-2|-
CASALANYGYTF
TGTGCCTCAGCCCTAGCTAACTATGGCTACACCTTC
>TRBV19|TRBD1|TRBJ1-4|-
CASSPPGQGLEKLFF
TGTGCCAGTAGTCCCCCGGGACAGGGCCTCGAAAAACTGTTTTTT
>TRBV11-2|-|TRBJ1-2|-
CASSLEQSAQYGYTF
TGTGCCAGCAGCTTAGAGCAGTCCGCCCAGTATGGCTACACCTTC
>TRBV5-1|-|TRBJ2-1|-
CASSSKLNEQFF
TGCGCCAGCAGCTCGAAACTCAATGAGCAGTTCTTC
>TRBV5-4|TRBD2|TRBJ2-1|-
CASSRELAGLYNEQFF
TGTGCCAGCAGCCGAGAACTAGCGGGGCTTTACAATGAGCAGTTCTTC
>TRBV7-3|TRBD2|TRBJ2-5|-
CASSYGTSGGAQETQYF
TGTGCCAGCAGCTACGGGACTAGCGGGGGGGCACAAGAGACCCAGTACTTC
>TRBV7-9|TRBD1|TRBJ1-1|-
CASSRQGKAFF
TGTGCCAGCAGCCGACAGGGTAAAGCTTTCTTT
>TRBV19|-|TRBJ1-5|-
CASSIERSGQPQHF
TGTGCCAGTAGTATTGAGAGAAGCGGTCAGCCCCAGCATTTT
>TRBV12-5|-|TRBJ2-1|-
CASGLVHRVGEQFF
TGTGCTAGTGGTTTGGTGCACAGGGTGGGTGAGCAGTTCTTC
>TRBV25-1|TRBD1|TRBJ2-5|few
CASSDERQGGQETQYF
TGTGCCAGCAGTGATGAGAGACAGGGGGGACAAGAGACCCAGTACTTC
>TRBV6-5|-|TRBJ2-1|-
CASSLPDRNEQFF
TGTGCCAGCAGCCTGCCGGACAGAAATGAGCAGTTCTTC
>TRBV7-9|TRBD1|TRBJ1-2|-
CASSLGQGGYGYTF
TGTGCCAGCAGCTTAGGACAGGGTGGCTATGGCTACACCTTC